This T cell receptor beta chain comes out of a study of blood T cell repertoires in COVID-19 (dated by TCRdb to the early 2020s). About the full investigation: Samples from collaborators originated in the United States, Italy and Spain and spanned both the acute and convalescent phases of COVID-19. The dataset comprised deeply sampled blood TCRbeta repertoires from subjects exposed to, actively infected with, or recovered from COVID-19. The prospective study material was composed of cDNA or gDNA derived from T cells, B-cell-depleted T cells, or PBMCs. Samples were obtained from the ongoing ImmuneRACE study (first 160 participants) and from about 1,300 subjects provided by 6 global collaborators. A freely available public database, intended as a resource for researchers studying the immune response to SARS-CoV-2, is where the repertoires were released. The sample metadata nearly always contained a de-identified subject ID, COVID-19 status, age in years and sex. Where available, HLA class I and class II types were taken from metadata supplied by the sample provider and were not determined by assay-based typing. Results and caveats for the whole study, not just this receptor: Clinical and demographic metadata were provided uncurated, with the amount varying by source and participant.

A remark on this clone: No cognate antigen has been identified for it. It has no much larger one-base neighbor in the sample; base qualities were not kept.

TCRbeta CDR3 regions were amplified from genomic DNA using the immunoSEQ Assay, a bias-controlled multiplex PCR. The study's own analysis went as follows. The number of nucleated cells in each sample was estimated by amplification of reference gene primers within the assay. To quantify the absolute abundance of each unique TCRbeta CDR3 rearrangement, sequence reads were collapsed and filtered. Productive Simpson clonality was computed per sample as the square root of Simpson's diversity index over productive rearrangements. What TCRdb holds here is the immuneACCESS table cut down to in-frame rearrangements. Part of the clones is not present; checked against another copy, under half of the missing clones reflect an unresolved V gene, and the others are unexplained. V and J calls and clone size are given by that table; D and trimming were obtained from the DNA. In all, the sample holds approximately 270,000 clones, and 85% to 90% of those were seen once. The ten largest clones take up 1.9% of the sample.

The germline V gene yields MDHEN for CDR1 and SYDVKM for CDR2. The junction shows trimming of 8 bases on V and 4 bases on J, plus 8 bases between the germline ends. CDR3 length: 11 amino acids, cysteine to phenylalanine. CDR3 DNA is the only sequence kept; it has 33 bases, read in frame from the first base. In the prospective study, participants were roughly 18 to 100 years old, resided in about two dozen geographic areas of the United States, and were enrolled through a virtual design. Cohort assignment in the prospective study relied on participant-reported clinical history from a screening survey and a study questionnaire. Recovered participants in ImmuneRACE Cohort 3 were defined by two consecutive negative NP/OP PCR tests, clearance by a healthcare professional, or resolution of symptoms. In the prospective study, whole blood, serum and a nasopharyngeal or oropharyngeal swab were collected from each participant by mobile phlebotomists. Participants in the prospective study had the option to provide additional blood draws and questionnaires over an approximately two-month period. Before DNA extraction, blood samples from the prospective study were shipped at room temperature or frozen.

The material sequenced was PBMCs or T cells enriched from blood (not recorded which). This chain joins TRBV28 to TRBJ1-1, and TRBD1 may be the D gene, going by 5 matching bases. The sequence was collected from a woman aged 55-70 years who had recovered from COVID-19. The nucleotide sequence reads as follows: TGTGCCAGCCGGAGGGGCACTGAAGCTTTCTTT. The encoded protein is CASRRGTEAFF.